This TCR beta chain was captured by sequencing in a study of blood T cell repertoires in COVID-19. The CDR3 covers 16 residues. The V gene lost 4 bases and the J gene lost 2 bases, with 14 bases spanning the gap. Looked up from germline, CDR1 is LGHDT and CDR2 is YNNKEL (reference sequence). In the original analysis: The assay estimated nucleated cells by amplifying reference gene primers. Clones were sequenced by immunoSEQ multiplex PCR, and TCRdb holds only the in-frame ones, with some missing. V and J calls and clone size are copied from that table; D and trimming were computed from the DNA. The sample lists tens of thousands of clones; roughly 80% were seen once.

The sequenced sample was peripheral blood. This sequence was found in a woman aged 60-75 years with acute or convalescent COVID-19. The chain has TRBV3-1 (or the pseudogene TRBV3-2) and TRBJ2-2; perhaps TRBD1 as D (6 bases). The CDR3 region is CASSPQGTTNTGELFF. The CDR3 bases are TGTGCCAGCAGCCCGCAAGGGACAACTAACACCGGGGAGCTGTTTTTT.